Described below is a single T cell receptor beta chain sequence and its context. The data belong to a study of blood T cells in healthy people across ages. Together with a sample-barcoded 5' primer, a J-beta primer mix was included in a second PCR lasting about 7 to 12 cycles. Via MiXCR, TCRdb re-called the 5' RACE reads, giving one row per CDR3 protein. Of over 1,500,000 distinct CDR3 sequences in the sample, roughly 50% are singletons; the top ten hold around 2.1%. V lost 0 bases and J lost 9, with 9 bases in between. Per the germline V gene, CDR1 is LGHNA and CDR2 is YNFKEQ. This CDR3 is built from 13 residues.

V usage is TRBV4-2 and J usage is TRBJ2-1; D remains unclear. This clonotype was obtained from a middle-aged woman in good health. The sequenced material came from blood. CDR3 amino acids: CASSQDVVAEQFF. The CDR3 DNA follows: TGTGCCAGCAGCCAAGATGTGGTTGCTGAGCAGTTCTTC.